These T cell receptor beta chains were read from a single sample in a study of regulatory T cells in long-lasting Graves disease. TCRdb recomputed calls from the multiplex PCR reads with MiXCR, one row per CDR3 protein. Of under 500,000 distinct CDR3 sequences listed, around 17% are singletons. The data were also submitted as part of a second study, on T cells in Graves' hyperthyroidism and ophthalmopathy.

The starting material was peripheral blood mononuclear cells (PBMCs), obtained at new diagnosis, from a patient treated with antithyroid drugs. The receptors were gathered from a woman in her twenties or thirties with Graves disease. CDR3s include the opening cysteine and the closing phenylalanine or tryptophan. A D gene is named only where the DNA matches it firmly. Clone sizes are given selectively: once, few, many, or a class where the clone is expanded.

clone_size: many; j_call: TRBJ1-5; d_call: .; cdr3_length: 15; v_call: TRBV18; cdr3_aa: CASSPPQEGNQPQHF; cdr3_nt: TGTGCCAGCTCACCACCACAGGAGGGAAATCAGCCCCAGCATTTT
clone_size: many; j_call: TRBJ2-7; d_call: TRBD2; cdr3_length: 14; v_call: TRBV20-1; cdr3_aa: CSGETSGGSYEQYF; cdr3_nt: TGCAGTGGGGAGACTAGCGGGGGCTCCTACGAGCAGTACTTC
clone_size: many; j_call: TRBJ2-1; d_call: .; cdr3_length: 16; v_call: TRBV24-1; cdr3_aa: CATSDPSASVNNEQFF; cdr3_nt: TGTGCCACCAGTGATCCCTCGGCTAGCGTCAACAATGAGCAGTTCTTC
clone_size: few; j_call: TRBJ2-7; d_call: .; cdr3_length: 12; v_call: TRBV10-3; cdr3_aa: CAVSLPTYEQYF; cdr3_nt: TGTGCCGTCAGTCTCCCCACCTACGAGCAGTACTTC
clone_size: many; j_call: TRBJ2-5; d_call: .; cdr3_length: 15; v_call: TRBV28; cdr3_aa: CASSKKGILQETQYF; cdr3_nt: TGTGCCAGCAGTAAAAAAGGGATCTTACAAGAGACCCAGTACTTC
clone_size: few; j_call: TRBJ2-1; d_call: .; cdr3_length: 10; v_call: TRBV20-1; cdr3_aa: CSAAGSEQFF; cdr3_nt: TGCAGTGCTGCTGGAAGTGAGCAGTTCTTC
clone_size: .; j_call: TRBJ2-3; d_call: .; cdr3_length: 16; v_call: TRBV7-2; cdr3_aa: CASPPVSTLSTDTQYF; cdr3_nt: TGTGCCAGCCCCCCCGTCTCGACCCTAAGCACAGATACGCAGTATTTT
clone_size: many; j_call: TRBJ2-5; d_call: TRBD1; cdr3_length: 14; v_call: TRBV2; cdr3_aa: CASRGQGPAETQYF; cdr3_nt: TGTGCCAGCAGAGGACAGGGGCCGGCGGAGACCCAGTACTTC
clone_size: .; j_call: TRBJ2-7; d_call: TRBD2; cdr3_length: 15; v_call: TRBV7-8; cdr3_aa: CASSSTSGASYEQYF; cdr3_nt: TGTGCCAGCAGTTCCACTAGCGGGGCTTCCTACGAGCAGTACTTC
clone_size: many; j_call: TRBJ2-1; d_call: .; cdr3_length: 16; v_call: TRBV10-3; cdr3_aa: CAISESEFSSYNEQFF; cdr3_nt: TGTGCCATCAGTGAGTCGGAGTTTAGCTCCTACAATGAGCAGTTCTTC
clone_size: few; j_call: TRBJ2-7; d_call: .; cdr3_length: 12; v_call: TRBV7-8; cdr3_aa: CASSFSAWEQYF; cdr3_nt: TGTGCCAGCAGCTTTTCCGCCTGGGAGCAGTACTTC
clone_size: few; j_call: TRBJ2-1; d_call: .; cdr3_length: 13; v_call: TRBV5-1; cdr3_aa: CASSFSSIGEQFF; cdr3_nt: TGCGCCAGCAGCTTCTCGAGCATCGGTGAGCAGTTCTTC
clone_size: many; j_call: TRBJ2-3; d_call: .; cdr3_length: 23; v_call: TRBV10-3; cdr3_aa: CAIKGPAKIRARSDDSTWDTQYF; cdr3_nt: TGTGCCATCAAGGGACCCGCCAAAATACGGGCTCGTAGTGACGACAGTACTTGGGATACGCAGTATTTT
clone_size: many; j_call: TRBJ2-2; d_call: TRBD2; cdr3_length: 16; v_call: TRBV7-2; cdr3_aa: CASRRTSGTNTGELFF; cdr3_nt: TGTGCCAGCAGGCGGACTAGCGGGACGAACACCGGGGAGCTGTTTTTT
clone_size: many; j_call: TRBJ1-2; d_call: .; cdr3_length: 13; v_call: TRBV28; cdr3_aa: CASSLTPAYGYTF; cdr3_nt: TGTGCCAGCAGTCTAACCCCCGCCTATGGCTACACCTTC
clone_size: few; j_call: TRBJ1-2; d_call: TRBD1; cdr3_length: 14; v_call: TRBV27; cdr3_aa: CASSLTGQFYGYTF; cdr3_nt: TGTGCCAGCAGTTTAACGGGACAGTTCTATGGCTACACCTTC
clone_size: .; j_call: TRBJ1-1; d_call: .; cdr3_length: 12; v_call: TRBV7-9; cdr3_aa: CASSPMRGEAFF; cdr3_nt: TGTGCCAGCAGCCCTATGCGGGGTGAAGCTTTCTTT
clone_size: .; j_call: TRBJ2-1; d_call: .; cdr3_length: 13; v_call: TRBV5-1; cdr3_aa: CASAGALYNEQFF; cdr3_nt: TGCGCCAGTGCGGGGGCCCTCTACAATGAGCAGTTCTTC
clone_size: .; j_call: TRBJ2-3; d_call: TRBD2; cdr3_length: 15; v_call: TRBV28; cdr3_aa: CASSFTRDYTDTQYF; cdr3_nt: TGTGCCAGCAGTTTCACCCGGGACTACACAGATACGCAGTATTTT
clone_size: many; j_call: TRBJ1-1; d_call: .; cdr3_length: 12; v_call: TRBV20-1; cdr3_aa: CSAVGSGVEAFF; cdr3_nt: TGCAGTGCCGTTGGATCCGGAGTAGAAGCTTTCTTT
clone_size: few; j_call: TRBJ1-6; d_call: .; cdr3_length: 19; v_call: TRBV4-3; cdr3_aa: CASSQDPLDSRSYNSPLHF; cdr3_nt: TGCGCCAGCAGCCAAGATCCCCTTGACAGTCGCTCCTATAATTCACCCCTCCACTTT
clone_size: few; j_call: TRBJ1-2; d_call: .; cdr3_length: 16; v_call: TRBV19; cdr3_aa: CASTNAAWMRNYGYTF; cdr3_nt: TGTGCCAGTACCAATGCCGCTTGGATGAGAAACTATGGCTACACCTTC
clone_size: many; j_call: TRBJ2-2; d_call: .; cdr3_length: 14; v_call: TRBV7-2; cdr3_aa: CASSSSYTSGELFF; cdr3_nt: TGTGCCAGCAGCTCATCCTATACTAGCGGGGAGCTGTTTTTT
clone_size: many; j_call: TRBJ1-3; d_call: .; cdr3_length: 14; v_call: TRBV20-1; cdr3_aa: CSARGWESGNTIYF; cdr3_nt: TGCAGTGCTAGAGGTTGGGAGTCTGGAAACACCATATATTTT
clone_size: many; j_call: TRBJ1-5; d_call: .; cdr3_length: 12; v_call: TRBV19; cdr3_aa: CASSINGQPQHF; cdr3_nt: TGTGCCAGTAGTATTAACGGCCAGCCCCAGCATTTT
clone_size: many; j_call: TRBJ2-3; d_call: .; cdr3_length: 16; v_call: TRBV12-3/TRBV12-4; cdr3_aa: CASRTDRTGGADTQYF; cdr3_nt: TGTGCCAGCAGGACTGACAGGACCGGAGGGGCAGATACGCAGTATTTT
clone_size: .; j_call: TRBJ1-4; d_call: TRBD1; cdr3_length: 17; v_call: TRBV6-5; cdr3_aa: CASSYLKWTGRDEKLFF; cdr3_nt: TGTGCCAGCAGTTATCTCAAATGGACAGGGCGGGATGAAAAACTGTTTTTT
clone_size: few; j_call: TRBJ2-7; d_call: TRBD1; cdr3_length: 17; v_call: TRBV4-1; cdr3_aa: CASSQEGRGTGVHEQYF; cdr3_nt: TGCGCCAGCAGCCAAGAGGGGCGGGGGACAGGGGTCCACGAGCAGTACTTC
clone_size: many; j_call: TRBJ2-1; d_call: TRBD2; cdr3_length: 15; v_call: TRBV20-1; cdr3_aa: CSATVAGPSYNEQFF; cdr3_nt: TGCAGTGCTACTGTAGCGGGCCCCTCCTACAATGAGCAGTTCTTC
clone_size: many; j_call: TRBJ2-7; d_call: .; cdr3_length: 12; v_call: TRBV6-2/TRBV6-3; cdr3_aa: CASSYSLIEQYF; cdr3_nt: TGTGCCAGCAGTTACTCGCTCATCGAGCAGTACTTC
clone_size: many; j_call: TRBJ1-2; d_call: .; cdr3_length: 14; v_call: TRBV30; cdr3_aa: CAWSWTPHNYGYTF; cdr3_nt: TGTGCCTGGAGTTGGACACCTCATAACTATGGCTACACCTTC
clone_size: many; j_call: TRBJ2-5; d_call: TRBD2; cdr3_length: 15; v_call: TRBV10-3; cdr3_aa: CAISGRAGVQETQYF; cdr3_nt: TGTGCCATCAGTGGAAGGGCGGGGGTACAAGAGACCCAGTACTTC
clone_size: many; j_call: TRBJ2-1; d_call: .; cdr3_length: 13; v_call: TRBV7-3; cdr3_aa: CASSPGVYNEQFF; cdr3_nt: TGTGCCAGCAGCCCGGGGGTCTACAATGAGCAGTTCTTC
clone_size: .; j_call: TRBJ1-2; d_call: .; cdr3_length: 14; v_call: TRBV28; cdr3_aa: CASSLRGIISGYTF; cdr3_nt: TGTGCCAGCAGTTTACGGGGTATAATTTCTGGCTACACCTTC
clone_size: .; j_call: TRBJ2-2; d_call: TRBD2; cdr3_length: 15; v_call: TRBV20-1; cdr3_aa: CSAPSGRAPFGELFF; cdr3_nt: TGCAGTGCTCCCAGCGGGAGGGCCCCCTTCGGGGAGCTGTTTTTT
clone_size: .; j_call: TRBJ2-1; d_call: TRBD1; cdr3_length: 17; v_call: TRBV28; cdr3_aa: CASSFDVDGTDYNEQFF; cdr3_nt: TGTGCCAGCAGTTTCGATGTGGATGGGACAGACTACAATGAGCAGTTCTTC
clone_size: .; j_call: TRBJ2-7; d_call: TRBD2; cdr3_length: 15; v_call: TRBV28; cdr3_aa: CASSGGLAGGNEQYF; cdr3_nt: TGTGCCAGCAGTGGGGGACTAGCGGGAGGAAACGAGCAGTACTTC
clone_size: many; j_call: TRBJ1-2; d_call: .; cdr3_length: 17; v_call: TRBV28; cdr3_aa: CASSLSGTWTANYGYTF; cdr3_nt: TGTGCCAGCAGTTTATCGGGGACTTGGACAGCTAACTATGGCTACACCTTC
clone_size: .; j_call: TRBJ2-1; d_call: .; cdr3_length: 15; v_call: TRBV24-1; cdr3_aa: CATSGTVGGRDEQFF; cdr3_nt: TGTGCCACCAGCGGTACCGTGGGTGGAAGAGATGAGCAGTTCTTC
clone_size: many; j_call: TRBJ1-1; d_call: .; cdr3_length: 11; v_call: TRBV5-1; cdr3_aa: CASSYAGEAFF; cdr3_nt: TGTGCCAGCAGTTACGCGGGTGAAGCTTTCTTT
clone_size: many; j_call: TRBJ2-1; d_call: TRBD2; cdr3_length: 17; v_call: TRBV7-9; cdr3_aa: CASSPRAGLAGVGEQFF; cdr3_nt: TGTGCCAGCAGCCCCCGGGCGGGACTAGCGGGAGTAGGTGAGCAGTTCTTC
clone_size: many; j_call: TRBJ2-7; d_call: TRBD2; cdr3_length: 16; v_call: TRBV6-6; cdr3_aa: CASSYSRLAHSYEQYF; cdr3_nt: TGTGCCAGCAGTTACTCGAGACTAGCGCACTCCTACGAGCAGTACTTC
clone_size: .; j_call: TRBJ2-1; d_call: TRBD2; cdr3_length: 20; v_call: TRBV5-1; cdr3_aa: CASSLAGNRASGSSYNEQFF; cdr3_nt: TGCGCCAGCAGCTTGGCGGGTAATAGGGCTAGCGGGAGCTCCTACAATGAGCAGTTCTTC
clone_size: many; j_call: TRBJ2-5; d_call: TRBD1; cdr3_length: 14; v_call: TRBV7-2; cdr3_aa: CASSRGQGGETQYF; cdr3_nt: TGTGCCAGCAGCCGCGGACAGGGTGGCGAGACCCAGTACTTC
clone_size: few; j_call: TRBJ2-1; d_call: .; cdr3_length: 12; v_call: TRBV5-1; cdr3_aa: CASSLGGGEQFF; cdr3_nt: TGCGCCAGCAGCTTGGGGGGAGGTGAGCAGTTCTTC
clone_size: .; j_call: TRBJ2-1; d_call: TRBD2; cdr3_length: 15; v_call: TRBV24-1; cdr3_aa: CATSETSGSYNEQFF; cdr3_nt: TGTGCCACCAGTGAAACTAGCGGGAGTTACAATGAGCAGTTCTTC
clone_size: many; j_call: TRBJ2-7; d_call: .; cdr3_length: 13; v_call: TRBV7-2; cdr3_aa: CASSFQADYEQYF; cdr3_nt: TGTGCCAGCAGCTTCCAGGCAGACTACGAGCAGTACTTC
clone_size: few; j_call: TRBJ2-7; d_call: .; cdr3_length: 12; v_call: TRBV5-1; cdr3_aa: CASSKTGYEQYF; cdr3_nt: TGCGCCAGCAGCAAGACAGGCTACGAGCAGTACTTC
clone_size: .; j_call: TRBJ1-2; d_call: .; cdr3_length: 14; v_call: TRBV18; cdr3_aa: CASSPNNRIYGCTF; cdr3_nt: TGTGCCAGCTCACCGAACAACAGGATCTATGGCTGCACCTTC
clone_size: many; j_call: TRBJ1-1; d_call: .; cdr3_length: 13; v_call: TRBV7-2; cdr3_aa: CASSWTVDTEAFF; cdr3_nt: TGTGCCAGCAGCTGGACAGTCGACACTGAAGCTTTCTTT
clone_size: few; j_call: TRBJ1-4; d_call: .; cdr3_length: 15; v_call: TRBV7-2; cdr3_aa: CASSGWEGANEKLFF; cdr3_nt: TGTGCCAGCAGCGGTTGGGAGGGGGCTAATGAAAAACTGTTTTTT
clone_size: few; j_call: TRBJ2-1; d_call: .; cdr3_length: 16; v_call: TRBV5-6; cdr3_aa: CASTEDKGETYNEQFF; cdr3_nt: TGTGCCAGCACCGAAGACAAGGGGGAAACCTACAATGAGCAGTTCTTC
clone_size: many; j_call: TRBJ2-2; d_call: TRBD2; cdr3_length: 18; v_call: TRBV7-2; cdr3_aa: CASSFLLAGEPGTGELFF; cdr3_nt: TGTGCCAGCAGCTTCCTACTAGCGGGAGAGCCTGGCACCGGGGAGCTGTTTTTT
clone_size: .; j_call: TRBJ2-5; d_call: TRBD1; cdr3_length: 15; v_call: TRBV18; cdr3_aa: CASSPPDRGGETQYF; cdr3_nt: TGTGCCAGCTCACCACCGGACAGGGGCGGAGAGACCCAGTACTTC
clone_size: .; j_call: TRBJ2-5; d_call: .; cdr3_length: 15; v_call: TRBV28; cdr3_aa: CASSFGGTLQETQYF; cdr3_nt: TGTGCCAGCAGTTTTGGAGGGACGCTCCAAGAGACCCAGTACTTC